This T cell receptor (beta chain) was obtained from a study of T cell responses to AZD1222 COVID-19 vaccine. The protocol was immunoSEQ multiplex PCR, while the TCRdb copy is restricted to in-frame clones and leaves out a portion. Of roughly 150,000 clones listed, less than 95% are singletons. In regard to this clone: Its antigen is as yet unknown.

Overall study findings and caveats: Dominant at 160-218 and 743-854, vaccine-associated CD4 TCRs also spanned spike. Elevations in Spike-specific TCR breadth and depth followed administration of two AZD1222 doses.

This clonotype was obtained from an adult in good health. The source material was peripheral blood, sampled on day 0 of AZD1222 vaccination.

CDR3 nucleotides: TGTGCCAGCGGACACACTGAAGCTTTCTTT. Translation: CASGHTEAFF. The J gene is TRBJ1-1, the V gene TRBV11-2, with D unresolved. The CDR3 has 10 amino acids. The V end was cut by 8 bases, the J end by 3 bases, with 4 bases between. The germline gives CDR1 SGHAT, CDR2 FQNNGV.